A selection of T cell receptor beta chains follows, all from one sample in a study of shared clonotypes between healthy human individuals. Assay used: immunoSEQ multiplex PCR; TCRdb lists only in-frame clones, some missing. The sample contains about 2.1 million clones, 93% of which appear only once. Sequencing was performed on naive CD8+ T cells from PBMCs. Every receptor here comes from a young man in good health. Some clones in this sample may be carry-over from other donors' samples. Each CDR3 is given with its conserved first and last residue. D genes are given only for firm matches. Where a row states a size, it is once, few, many or the class of an expanded clone; other rows omit it.

j_gene	v_gene	d_gene	abundance	CDR3nt	CDR3aa
TRBJ2-7	TRBV7-9	NA	NA	TGTGCCAGCAGCCCCGGACCGCCCTACGAGCAGTACTTC	CASSPGPPYEQYF
TRBJ2-3	TRBV7-9	TRBD1	NA	TGTGCCAGCAGCCAAGGACAGGCAAACACAGATACGCAGTATTTT	CASSQGQANTDTQYF
TRBJ1-2	TRBV7-9	NA	once	TGTGCCAGCAGCCCGACAGGCATTAACTATGGCTACACCTTC	CASSPTGINYGYTF
TRBJ1-2	TRBV19	NA	NA	TGTGCCAGTAGTATAGATCTCCCCAACCTGGGCTACACCTTC	CASSIDLPNLGYTF
TRBJ2-1	TRBV11-1	TRBD1	NA	TGTGCCAGCAGCTTAGAGGGACAGGGTAACCCAGTCGAGTTCTTC	CASSLEGQGNPVEFF
TRBJ2-7	TRBV27	NA	NA	TGTGCCAGCAGCCCCGTCTCTACCCCCCTCTACGAGCAGTACTTC	CASSPVSTPLYEQYF
TRBJ1-4	TRBV7-9	TRBD1	NA	TGTGCCAGCAGCCTCCGAGGGGGACAGGAAAATGAAAAACTGTTTTTT	CASSLRGGQENEKLFF
TRBJ2-7	TRBV7-9	NA	NA	TGTGCCAGCAGCTTGCCCGGCGGCTACGAGCAGTACTTC	CASSLPGGYEQYF
TRBJ1-2	TRBV18	TRBD1	NA	TGTGCCAGCTCACCAGACCGACAGGGAGGCGGCTACACCTTC	CASSPDRQGGGYTF
TRBJ2-7	TRBV27	TRBD1	NA	TGTGCCAGCAGTCCCGGGACAGGGATCCCCTACGAGCAGTACTTC	CASSPGTGIPYEQYF
TRBJ2-2	TRBV7-6	NA	NA	TGTGCCAGCAGCTCTCTTTTGTATGGGGGGACCGGGGAGCTGTTTTTT	CASSSLLYGGTGELFF
TRBJ1-2	TRBV6-5	NA	NA	TGTGCCAGCAGTTACTCGGGCCTAAACTATGGCTACACCTTC	CASSYSGLNYGYTF
TRBJ2-5	TRBV30	NA	NA	TGTGCCTGGAGTGCGGACCCGTGGGAGACCCAGTACTTC	CAWSADPWETQYF
TRBJ2-1	TRBV4-2	NA	NA	TGTGCCAGCAGCCAAGATTTTAGCTCTTCCTACAATGAGCAGTTCTTC	CASSQDFSSSYNEQFF
TRBJ2-7	TRBV27	NA	NA	TGTGCCAGCAGTACACGGGGCGAGCAGTACTTC	CASSTRGEQYF
TRBJ1-4	TRBV11-2	NA	NA	TGTGCCAGCAGCTTCGAATGGAGACGAGTGGAAAAACTGTTTTTT	CASSFEWRRVEKLFF
TRBJ1-1	TRBV29-1	NA	NA	TGCAGCGTATTGAGCCGGGCGGGACTCTCTAAGCGCACTGAAGCTTTCTTT	CSVLSRAGLSKRTEAFF
TRBJ2-5	TRBV9	NA	NA	TGTGCCAGCAGCTCCGAAGGGGGTAGAGGAGAGACCCAGTACTTC	CASSSEGGRGETQYF
TRBJ2-7	TRBV4-2	NA	NA	TGTGCCAGCAGCCCGAGGGGGGGAGATTACGAGCAGTACTTC	CASSPRGGDYEQYF
TRBJ1-2	TRBV6-5	NA	NA	TGTGCCAGCAGTTACCAGTCCCAGGGAGGAGGCTACACCTTC	CASSYQSQGGGYTF
TRBJ2-1	TRBV4-1	NA	NA	TGCGCCAGCAGCCCGCGCTTAGCGGAGACCTACAATGAGCAGTTCTTC	CASSPRLAETYNEQFF
TRBJ2-3	TRBV2	NA	NA	TGTGCCACCCTCGAGGGGGGGAATACGCAGTATTTT	CATLEGGNTQYF
TRBJ2-5	TRBV27	NA	NA	TGTGCCAGCAGTTACAGGGTAGGCGAGACCCAGTACTTC	CASSYRVGETQYF
TRBJ2-1	TRBV6-5	NA	NA	TGTGCCAGCAGTTACGGCCCTAGCGTACCCTACAATGAGCAGTTCTTC	CASSYGPSVPYNEQFF
TRBJ2-2	TRBV7-3	NA	NA	TGTGCCAGCAGCTTAGACGGGGGCACCGGGGAGCTGTTTTTT	CASSLDGGTGELFF
TRBJ2-1	TRBV6-1	TRBD2	NA	TGTGCCAGCAAGTCCGCGGGAGGGGATTACAATGAGCAGTTCTTC	CASKSAGGDYNEQFF
TRBJ1-2	TRBV30	TRBD1	NA	TGTGCCTGGAAGAGACAGGGGGGAGATGGCTACACCTTC	CAWKRQGGDGYTF
TRBJ1-5	TRBV9	NA	few	TGTGCCAGCAGCGTAGGGGACACCAATCAGCCCCAGCATTTT	CASSVGDTNQPQHF
TRBJ1-2	TRBV27	TRBD1	once	TGTGCCAGCAGTTTATACATTAATGTACAGGGGACCCATGGCTACACCTTC	CASSLYINVQGTHGYTF
TRBJ1-1	TRBV28	TRBD1	NA	TGTGCCAGCAGCCCCGTTCAGGGGGCGAACACTGAAGCTTTCTTT	CASSPVQGANTEAFF
TRBJ2-2	TRBV19	TRBD2	NA	TGTGCCAGTAGTAAACTAGCGGGAGTGGGCACCGGGGAGCTGTTTTTT	CASSKLAGVGTGELFF